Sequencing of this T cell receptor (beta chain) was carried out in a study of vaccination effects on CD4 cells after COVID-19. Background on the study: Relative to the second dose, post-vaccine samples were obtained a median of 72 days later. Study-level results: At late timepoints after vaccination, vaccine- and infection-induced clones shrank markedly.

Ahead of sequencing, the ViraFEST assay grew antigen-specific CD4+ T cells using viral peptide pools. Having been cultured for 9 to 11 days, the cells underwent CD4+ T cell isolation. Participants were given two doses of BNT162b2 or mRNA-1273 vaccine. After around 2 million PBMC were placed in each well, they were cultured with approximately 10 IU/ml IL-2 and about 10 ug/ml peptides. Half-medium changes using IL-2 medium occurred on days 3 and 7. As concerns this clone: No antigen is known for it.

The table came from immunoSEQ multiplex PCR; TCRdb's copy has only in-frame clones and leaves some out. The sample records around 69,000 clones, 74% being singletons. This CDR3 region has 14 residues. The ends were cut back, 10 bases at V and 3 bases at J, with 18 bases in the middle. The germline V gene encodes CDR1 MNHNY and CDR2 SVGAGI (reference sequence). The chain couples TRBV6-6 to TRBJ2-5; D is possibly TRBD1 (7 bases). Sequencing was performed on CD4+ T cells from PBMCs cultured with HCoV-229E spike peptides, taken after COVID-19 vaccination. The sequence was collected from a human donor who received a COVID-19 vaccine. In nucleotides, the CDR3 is TGTGCCACCCGACAGGGACAGCGGGAAGAGACCCAGTACTTC. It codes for CATRQGQREETQYF.